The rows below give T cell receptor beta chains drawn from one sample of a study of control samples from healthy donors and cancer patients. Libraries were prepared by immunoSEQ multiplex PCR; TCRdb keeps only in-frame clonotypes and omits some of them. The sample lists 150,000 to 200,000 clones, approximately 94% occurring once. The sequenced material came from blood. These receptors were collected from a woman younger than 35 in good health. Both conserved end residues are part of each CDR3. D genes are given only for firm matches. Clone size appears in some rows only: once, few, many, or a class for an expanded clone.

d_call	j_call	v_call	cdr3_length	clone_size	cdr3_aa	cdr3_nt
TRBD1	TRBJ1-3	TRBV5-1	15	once	CASSLEGQYGNTIYF	TGCGCCAGCAGCTTGGAGGGACAGTACGGAAACACCATATATTTT
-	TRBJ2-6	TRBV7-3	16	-	CASSSGLSSGANVLTF	TGTGCCAGCAGCTCCGGACTGAGCTCTGGGGCCAACGTCCTGACTTTC
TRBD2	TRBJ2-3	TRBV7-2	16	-	CASSLRLAGNTDTQYF	TGTGCCAGCAGCTTAAGACTAGCGGGGAACACAGATACGCAGTATTTT
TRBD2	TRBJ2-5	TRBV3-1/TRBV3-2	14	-	CASSQGGGQETQYF	TGTGCCAGCAGCCAAGGGGGGGGCCAAGAGACCCAGTACTTC
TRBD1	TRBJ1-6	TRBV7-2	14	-	CASSLTGGLSPLHF	TGTGCCAGCAGCTTGACAGGGGGCCTGTCACCCCTCCACTTT
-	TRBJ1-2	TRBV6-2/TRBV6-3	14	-	CASSWVSAGYGYTF	TGTGCCAGCAGTTGGGTCTCCGCGGGCTATGGCTACACCTTC
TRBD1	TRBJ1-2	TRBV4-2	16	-	CASSQLDRGHGNGYTF	TGTGCCAGCAGCCAACTTGACAGGGGGCACGGGAATGGCTACACCTTC
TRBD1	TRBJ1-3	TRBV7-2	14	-	CASSQQGEGNTIYF	TGTGCCAGCAGCCAACAGGGGGAAGGAAACACCATATATTTT
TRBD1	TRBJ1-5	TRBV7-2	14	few	CASSFRTGDQPQHF	TGTGCCAGCAGCTTCCGGACAGGGGATCAGCCCCAGCATTTT
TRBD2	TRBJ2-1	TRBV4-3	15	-	CASSPPSSGRAEQFF	TGCGCCAGCAGCCCACCCAGTAGCGGGAGGGCTGAGCAGTTCTTC
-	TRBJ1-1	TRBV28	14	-	CASSLGQLNTEAFF	TGTGCCAGCAGTCTAGGACAGCTTAACACTGAAGCTTTCTTT
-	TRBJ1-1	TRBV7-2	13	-	CASSRGQNTEAFF	TGTGCCAGCAGTAGGGGACAGAACACTGAAGCTTTCTTT
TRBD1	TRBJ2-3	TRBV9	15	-	CASSVGQGEIDTQYF	TGTGCCAGCAGCGTAGGACAGGGGGAAATAGATACGCAGTATTTT
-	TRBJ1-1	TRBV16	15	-	CASSPTQVTNTEAFF	TGTGCCAGCAGCCCGACCCAGGTTACGAACACTGAAGCTTTCTTT
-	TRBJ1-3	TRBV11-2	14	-	CASSLTDSGNTIYF	TGTGCCAGCAGCTTGACAGACTCTGGAAACACCATATATTTT
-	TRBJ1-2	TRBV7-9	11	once	CASSLGRGYTF	TGTGCCAGCAGCCTGGGACGTGGCTACACCTTC
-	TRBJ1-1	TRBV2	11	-	CASKENTEAFF	TGTGCCAGCAAAGAGAACACTGAAGCTTTCTTT
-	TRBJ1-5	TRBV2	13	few	CASSARPSEPQHF	TGTGCCAGCAGTGCCAGACCTTCCGAACCCCAGCATTTT
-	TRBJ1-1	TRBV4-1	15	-	CASSQEQYPNTEAFF	TGCGCCAGCAGCCAAGAACAGTATCCCAACACTGAAGCTTTCTTT
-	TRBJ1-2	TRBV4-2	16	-	CASSQVGTANEYGYTF	TGTGCCAGCAGCCAAGTAGGTACCGCCAATGAGTATGGCTACACCTTC